A selection of T cell receptor beta chains follows, all from one sample in a study of blood T cell repertoires in COVID-19. Using immunoSEQ multiplex PCR, the repertoire was profiled, and TCRdb retains in-frame clones only, with some absent. The sample contains some 100,000 clones, around nine tenths of which appear only once. Sequenced sample: peripheral blood. The source is a man aged 45 to 65 with acute or convalescent COVID-19. Each CDR3 is given with its conserved first and last residue. Fields, in order: V gene, J gene, D gene, clone size, CDR3 protein, CDR3 DNA. The D gene is left open where the match is weak. Size tells how often a clone was seen (once, few, many) or the class of an expanded clone, and some rows leave it out.

>TRBV4-1|TRBJ1-5|TRBD1|.
CASSQGYRGPMGPQHF
TGCGCCAGCAGCCAAGGATACAGGGGGCCGATGGGGCCCCAGCATTTT
>TRBV11-2|TRBJ2-1|.|.
CASSSQGYEQFF
TGTGCCAGCAGCTCCCAGGGGTATGAGCAGTTCTTC
>TRBV7-9|TRBJ2-3|.|.
CASSPTTGTTDTQYF
TGTGCCAGCAGCCCAACGACAGGGACTACAGATACGCAGTATTTT
>TRBV11-2|TRBJ2-1|.|.
CASSLGQRPYNEQFF
TGTGCCAGCAGCTTAGGGCAGCGTCCATACAATGAGCAGTTCTTC
>TRBV4-1|TRBJ2-7|TRBD2|.
CASSRAAGGDEQYF
TGCGCCAGCAGCCGGGCTGCGGGAGGGGACGAGCAGTACTTC
>TRBV27|TRBJ2-7|.|.
CASRGGVGEQYF
TGTGCCAGCAGAGGGGGAGTTGGCGAGCAGTACTTC
>TRBV9|TRBJ2-3|.|.
CASSFLGGGITDTQYF
TGTGCCAGCAGCTTCCTGGGAGGGGGGATCACAGATACGCAGTATTTT
>TRBV6-5|TRBJ2-6|.|.
CASSTGSSGANVLTF
TGTGCCAGCAGTACTGGGAGCTCTGGGGCCAACGTCCTGACTTTC
>TRBV18|TRBJ1-5|TRBD1|.
CASSRHRGQGQPQHF
TGTGCCAGCTCACGCCACAGGGGGCAAGGTCAGCCCCAGCATTTT
>TRBV4-3|TRBJ1-1|.|once
CASSQDLGSTEAFF
TGCGCCAGCAGCCAAGATTTAGGGAGCACTGAAGCTTTCTTT
>TRBV19|TRBJ2-7|.|.
CASSLTGRFEQYF
TGTGCCAGTAGTCTCACGGGGAGGTTCGAGCAGTACTTC
>TRBV7-8|TRBJ1-5|.|.
CASSTPDSNQPQHF
TGTGCCAGCAGCACCCCGGACAGTAACCAGCCCCAGCATTTT
>TRBV5-1|TRBJ2-4|TRBD2|.
CASSKVGGDKNIQYF
TGCGCCAGCTCAAAGGTCGGGGGGGACAAAAACATTCAGTACTTC
>TRBV6-6|TRBJ2-3|.|.
CASLNMDTQYF
TGTGCCAGCCTAAATATGGATACGCAGTATTTT
>TRBV12-5|TRBJ1-4|TRBD1|.
CASGRDRGNGANEKLFF
TGTGCTAGTGGAAGGGACAGGGGAAACGGGGCTAATGAAAAACTGTTTTTT
>TRBV6-5|TRBJ1-1|TRBD1|once
CASTPRTGVIEAFF
TGTGCCAGCACCCCGAGGACAGGCGTAATTGAAGCTTTCTTT
>TRBV7-8|TRBJ2-2|TRBD1|.
CASSPRQGATTGELFF
TGTGCCAGCAGCCCTCGACAGGGGGCGACCACCGGGGAGCTGTTTTTT
>TRBV15|TRBJ1-3|.|.
CATSRDLASPTTHGNTIYF
TGTGCCACCAGCAGAGATCTCGCCAGCCCGACGACTCACGGAAACACCATATATTTT
>TRBV7-2|TRBJ2-3|.|.
CASSLGRGGGTDTQYF
TGTGCCAGCAGCTTAGGCCGGGGAGGAGGAACAGATACGCAGTATTTT
>TRBV5-1|TRBJ1-2|TRBD1|.
CASSPKAGGYGYTF
TGCGCCAGCAGCCCTAAGGCAGGGGGCTATGGCTACACCTTC
>TRBV27|TRBJ2-7|TRBD2|.
CASSFLAGVQPYEQYF
TGTGCCAGCAGTTTTTTAGCGGGCGTCCAGCCCTACGAGCAGTACTTC
>TRBV19|TRBJ2-7|.|.
CASSPGHTYEQYF
TGTGCCAGTAGTCCGGGACACACCTACGAGCAGTACTTC
>TRBV5-1|TRBJ1-1|.|.
CASSLSQGRAEAFF
TGCGCCAGCAGCTTGTCGCAGGGGAGGGCTGAAGCTTTCTTT
>TRBV7-8|TRBJ1-5|TRBD1|.
CASSLTGPGNQPQHF
TGTGCCAGCAGCCTGACAGGGCCCGGCAATCAGCCCCAGCATTTT
>TRBV5-1|TRBJ1-5|TRBD1|once
CASSLEGQGSQPQHF
TGCGCCAGCAGCTTGGAGGGACAGGGGAGTCAGCCCCAGCATTTT
>TRBV27|TRBJ2-5|TRBD1|.
CASRLRQGQETQYF
TGTGCCAGCAGATTAAGACAGGGCCAAGAGACCCAGTACTTC
>TRBV6-5|TRBJ2-7|.|.
CASSQAQGQQYF
TGTGCCAGCAGCCAGGCCCAGGGGCAGCAGTACTTC
>TRBV10-3|TRBJ1-4|.|.
CAISEFNSGTPNEKLFF
TGTGCCATCAGTGAGTTTAATTCCGGGACACCTAATGAAAAACTGTTTTTT
>TRBV24-1|TRBJ2-1|TRBD1|once
CATSGAGGSYNEQFF
TGTGCCACCAGTGGGGCAGGGGGCTCCTACAATGAGCAGTTCTTC
>TRBV5-1|TRBJ2-7|.|.
CASSLGRVDYEQYF
TGCGCCAGCAGCTTGGGCAGGGTCGACTACGAGCAGTACTTC
>TRBV7-2|TRBJ2-2|TRBD1|.
CASSETGGRTGELFF
TGTGCCAGCAGCGAGACAGGGGGCCGGACCGGGGAGCTGTTTTTT
>TRBV7-2|TRBJ2-7|TRBD2|.
CASSSWTSGTYEQYF
TGTGCCAGCAGCTCCTGGACTAGCGGGACCTACGAGCAGTACTTC
>TRBV10-2|TRBJ2-2|.|once
CASRTGTGELFF
TGCGCCAGCAGAACAGGCACCGGGGAGCTGTTTTTT
>TRBV12-3/TRBV12-4|TRBJ1-1|.|.
CASTTDSAPEAFF
TGTGCCAGCACTACAGACAGTGCTCCTGAAGCTTTCTTT
>TRBV27|TRBJ1-1|.|.
CASSLGRTDEAFF
TGTGCCAGCAGTTTAGGCCGGACAGATGAAGCTTTCTTT
>TRBV30|TRBJ1-5|TRBD1|.
CAWSVRDRGQPQHF
TGTGCCTGGAGTGTACGGGACAGGGGGCAGCCCCAGCATTTT
>TRBV11-3|TRBJ2-7|TRBD1|.
CASSTGTAYEQYF
TGTGCCAGCAGCACGGGGACAGCTTACGAGCAGTACTTC
>TRBV7-2|TRBJ2-3|TRBD2|.
CASSFLAGDTQYF
TGTGCCAGCAGCTTTCTAGCGGGAGATACGCAGTATTTT
>TRBV5-4|TRBJ1-2|TRBD1|once
CASSLGTGAHYGYTF
TGTGCCAGCAGCTTGGGGACAGGGGCCCACTATGGCTACACCTTC
>TRBV5-1|TRBJ2-2|.|.
CASSSDFTGELFF
TGCGCCAGCAGCTCGGACTTCACCGGGGAGCTGTTTTTT
>TRBV5-8|TRBJ1-2|.|few
CASSYEDSRTGYTF
TGTGCCAGCAGCTACGAGGACAGCCGGACTGGCTACACCTTC
>TRBV5-6|TRBJ1-1|TRBD1|once
CASSYDRGRTEAFF
TGTGCCAGCAGCTACGACAGGGGACGGACTGAAGCTTTCTTT
>TRBV18|TRBJ2-7|TRBD1|.
CASSPETGSYEQYF
TGTGCCAGCTCACCGGAGACAGGGTCCTACGAGCAGTACTTC
>TRBV19|TRBJ2-3|TRBD2|.
CASSSGFSGSADTQYF
TGTGCCAGTAGCTCGGGATTTAGCGGGAGCGCAGATACGCAGTATTTT
>TRBV25-1|TRBJ2-5|.|.
CASSLGAQETQYF
TGTGCCAGCAGTTTGGGGGCCCAAGAGACCCAGTACTTC
>TRBV11-2|TRBJ2-3|TRBD2|.
CASSLVWREAPTDTQYF
TGTGCCAGCAGCTTAGTTTGGCGGGAGGCCCCCACAGATACGCAGTATTTT
>TRBV29-1|TRBJ2-7|TRBD1|.
CSVPGTGSYEQYF
TGCAGCGTCCCCGGGACAGGCTCGTACGAGCAGTACTTC
>TRBV7-6|TRBJ2-1|TRBD2|.
CASSPRTSGRNEQFF
TGTGCCAGCAGCCCAAGGACTAGCGGGAGAAATGAGCAGTTCTTC
>TRBV28|TRBJ1-1|TRBD1|once
CASSWTGGAEAFF
TGTGCCAGCAGTTGGACAGGGGGCGCTGAAGCTTTCTTT